Listed here is a single T cell receptor (beta chain). What it binds is not known. The data stem from a study of cytomegalovirus exposure and HLA in healthy donors. Study summary: A later analysis reported the same platform for the roughly 110 validation repertoires and the roughly 700 first-cohort repertoires. Study outcomes and limitations: Despite most TCR sequences being rare, some public TCRs occurred in many donors. The authors enumerated 150 to 200 TCR beta chains as linked to cytomegalovirus.

Between the trimmed V and J ends, which lost 8 bases and 0 bases, there was a span of 10 bases. This CDR3 contains 13 residues. CDR1 is MNHNS, CDR2 SASEGT, per germline. From the roughly 110-subject validation cohort, which was separate from the approximately 670-subject first cohort, the donors were drawn. Sequencing was performed with immunoSEQ multiplex PCR; in TCRdb, only in-frame clones are kept and a portion is missing. The sample contains under 95,000 clones, 94% of which appear only once. Source material: PBMCs. This chain connects TRBV6-1 to TRBJ1-1, with D unclear. This clonotype originated in a woman aged 18-29 years in good health and CMV-seronegative. CDR3 region: CASVSWLNTEAFF. The CDR3 nucleotides are TGTGCCAGCGTGTCGTGGCTGAACACTGAAGCTTTCTTT.